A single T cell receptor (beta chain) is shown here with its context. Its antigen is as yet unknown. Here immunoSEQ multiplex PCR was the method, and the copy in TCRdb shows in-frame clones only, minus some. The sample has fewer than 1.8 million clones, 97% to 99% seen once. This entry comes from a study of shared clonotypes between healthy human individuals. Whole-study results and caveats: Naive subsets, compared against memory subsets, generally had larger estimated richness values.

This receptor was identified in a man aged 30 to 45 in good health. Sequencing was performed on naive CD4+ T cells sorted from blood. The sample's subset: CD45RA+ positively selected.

The CDR3 here is CASSLARGSYNEQFF. CDR3 nucleotide sequence: TGCGCCAGCAGCTTGGCCCGGGGTTCCTACAATGAGCAGTTCTTC. This sequence joins TRBV5-1 and TRBJ2-1; tentatively, D is TRBD2 (5 bases). CDR3 length equals 15 residues. The V gene's germline CDR1 is SGHRS and CDR2 YFSETQ. Trimming removed 0 bases at V and 1 base at J, with 8 bases between.